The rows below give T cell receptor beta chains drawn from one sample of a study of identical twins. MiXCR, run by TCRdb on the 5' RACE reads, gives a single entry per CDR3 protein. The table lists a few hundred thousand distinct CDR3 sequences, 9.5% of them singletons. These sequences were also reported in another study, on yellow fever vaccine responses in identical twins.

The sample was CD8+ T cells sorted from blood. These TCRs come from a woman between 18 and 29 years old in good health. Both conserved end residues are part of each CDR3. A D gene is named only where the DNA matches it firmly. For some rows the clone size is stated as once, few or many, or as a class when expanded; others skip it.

CDR3 DNA: TGTGCCAGCAGCCCTCTTGGGGATACCAAAAACATTCAGTACTTC
CDR3 protein: CASSPLGDTKNIQYF
D gene: NA
V gene: TRBV28
clone size: NA
J gene: TRBJ2-4

CDR3 DNA: TGTGCCATCAGTCCCGGGACGGAGATCCCCCATCAGCCCCAGCATTTT
CDR3 protein: CAISPGTEIPHQPQHF
D gene: NA
V gene: TRBV10-3
clone size: few
J gene: TRBJ1-5

CDR3 DNA: TGTGCCAGCAGTCTGACAGGGTCGGGAACTGAAGCTTTCTTT
CDR3 protein: CASSLTGSGTEAFF
D gene: TRBD1
V gene: TRBV6-2/TRBV6-3
clone size: NA
J gene: TRBJ1-1

CDR3 DNA: TGCGCCAGCAGCCAGGAGATACAGGGATCTTTCACTGAAGCTTTCTTT
CDR3 protein: CASSQEIQGSFTEAFF
D gene: NA
V gene: TRBV4-3
clone size: many
J gene: TRBJ1-1

CDR3 DNA: TGCAGTGCTAGAGCGGGGGAGCAGTACTTC
CDR3 protein: CSARAGEQYF
D gene: NA
V gene: TRBV20-1
clone size: few
J gene: TRBJ2-7

CDR3 DNA: TGCGCCAGCAGCCAAGATCGGGGGGTCAATGTTTACAATGAGCAGTTCTTC
CDR3 protein: CASSQDRGVNVYNEQFF
D gene: TRBD2
V gene: TRBV4-1
clone size: many
J gene: TRBJ2-1

CDR3 DNA: TGTGCCAGTAGTGACAGGGCAGACGGCTACACCTTC
CDR3 protein: CASSDRADGYTF
D gene: TRBD1
V gene: TRBV19
clone size: many
J gene: TRBJ1-2

CDR3 DNA: TGTGCCACCAGCAGAGGTGGAGAGCCCTCTGGGGCCAACGTCCTGACTTTC
CDR3 protein: CATSRGGEPSGANVLTF
D gene: NA
V gene: TRBV15
clone size: few
J gene: TRBJ2-6

CDR3 DNA: TGTGCCAGCAGCTCGGGTGTTGGTCCCTACGAGCAGTACTTC
CDR3 protein: CASSSGVGPYEQYF
D gene: NA
V gene: TRBV5-6
clone size: once
J gene: TRBJ2-7

CDR3 DNA: TGTGCTAGTGGTTTGGTACTAACTAACGAGCAGTACTTC
CDR3 protein: CASGLVLTNEQYF
D gene: NA
V gene: TRBV12-5
clone size: few
J gene: TRBJ2-7

CDR3 DNA: TGCGCCAGCAGCCATCAGACGGCGGGACAGGGGGCGCGTGGCTACACCTTC
CDR3 protein: CASSHQTAGQGARGYTF
D gene: TRBD1
V gene: TRBV4-1
clone size: many
J gene: TRBJ1-2

CDR3 DNA: TGTGCCATCAGTGAGTCACAGGGTACTACCGGGGAGCTGTTTTTT
CDR3 protein: CAISESQGTTGELFF
D gene: NA
V gene: TRBV10-3
clone size: few
J gene: TRBJ2-2

CDR3 DNA: TGCAGTGCTAGAGATACTCAGGGTGGTTACGAGCAGTACTTC
CDR3 protein: CSARDTQGGYEQYF
D gene: NA
V gene: TRBV20-1
clone size: few
J gene: TRBJ2-7

CDR3 DNA: TGCAGCGTTCGGGGACTCGGACTAGCGGGAGTTGAGCAGTACTTC
CDR3 protein: CSVRGLGLAGVEQYF
D gene: TRBD2
V gene: TRBV29-1
clone size: few
J gene: TRBJ2-7

CDR3 DNA: TGTGCCAGCAGTCCGACGCCCTCCGGGCAGGGACCCTATGGCTACACCTTC
CDR3 protein: CASSPTPSGQGPYGYTF
D gene: NA
V gene: TRBV12-3/TRBV12-4
clone size: many
J gene: TRBJ1-2

CDR3 DNA: TGTGCCAGCAGCCCAATACTAGCGGGAGGTGGGAATGAGCAGTTCTTC
CDR3 protein: CASSPILAGGGNEQFF
D gene: TRBD2
V gene: TRBV27
clone size: NA
J gene: TRBJ2-1

CDR3 DNA: TGTGCCAGCAGCACAAATACGGACAGCTTGCAAGAGACCCAGTACTTC
CDR3 protein: CASSTNTDSLQETQYF
D gene: NA
V gene: TRBV11-3
clone size: NA
J gene: TRBJ2-5

CDR3 DNA: TGTGCCAGCAGCCAAGGGGGGAATCAGCCCCAGCATTTT
CDR3 protein: CASSQGGNQPQHF
D gene: NA
V gene: TRBV14
clone size: many
J gene: TRBJ1-5

CDR3 DNA: TGTGCCAGCAGCCAACGGGCAGGAAGCTCCTACGAGCAGTACTTC
CDR3 protein: CASSQRAGSSYEQYF
D gene: NA
V gene: TRBV4-2
clone size: NA
J gene: TRBJ2-7

CDR3 DNA: TGTGCCAGCAGGGGACTTTCGTCTGAGCAGTACTTC
CDR3 protein: CASRGLSSEQYF
D gene: NA
V gene: TRBV28
clone size: many
J gene: TRBJ2-7

CDR3 DNA: TGCGCCAGCAGGGTAGACGTTAACAATCAGCCCCAGCATTTT
CDR3 protein: CASRVDVNNQPQHF
D gene: NA
V gene: TRBV10-2
clone size: NA
J gene: TRBJ1-5

CDR3 DNA: TGTGCCAGCACCCACAGGGACCCCGGCGGGGAGCTGTTTTTT
CDR3 protein: CASTHRDPGGELFF
D gene: NA
V gene: TRBV7-9
clone size: few
J gene: TRBJ2-2

CDR3 DNA: TGCAGTGTACACAACAGGGGTCACTACGAGCAGTACTTC
CDR3 protein: CSVHNRGHYEQYF
D gene: TRBD1
V gene: TRBV20-1
clone size: many
J gene: TRBJ2-7

CDR3 DNA: TGTGCCAGCAGTGAACATTATGAGCGGGGGGCGTCCTACAATGAGCAGTTCTTC
CDR3 protein: CASSEHYERGASYNEQFF
D gene: TRBD2
V gene: TRBV6-1
clone size: NA
J gene: TRBJ2-1

CDR3 DNA: TGTGCCAGCAGCTTAACTAGCGGGAGGATGGGGACCCAGTACTTC
CDR3 protein: CASSLTSGRMGTQYF
D gene: TRBD2
V gene: TRBV13
clone size: NA
J gene: TRBJ2-5

CDR3 DNA: TGTGCCAGCAGTTTTTCGCCGGGACAGGGGCATGAAAAACTGTTTTTT
CDR3 protein: CASSFSPGQGHEKLFF
D gene: TRBD1
V gene: TRBV12-3/TRBV12-4
clone size: many
J gene: TRBJ1-4

CDR3 DNA: TGCAGCGTTGTCGGGACAGGGAGTGGCGAGCAGTACTTC
CDR3 protein: CSVVGTGSGEQYF
D gene: TRBD1
V gene: TRBV29-1
clone size: few
J gene: TRBJ2-7

CDR3 DNA: TGTGCCATCCACAGGGGCTATAACAATGAGCAGTTCTTC
CDR3 protein: CAIHRGYNNEQFF
D gene: TRBD1
V gene: TRBV2
clone size: few
J gene: TRBJ2-1

CDR3 DNA: TGTGCCACCAGTGACTACCGACTAGCGGGGGGGCAAGAGACCCAGTACTTC
CDR3 protein: CATSDYRLAGGQETQYF
D gene: TRBD2
V gene: TRBV24-1
clone size: many
J gene: TRBJ2-5

CDR3 DNA: TGTGCCACCAGCCTTACTACCGGGACTAGCGGGAGGATAAGGAATGAGCAGTTCTTC
CDR3 protein: CATSLTTGTSGRIRNEQFF
D gene: TRBD2
V gene: TRBV15
clone size: NA
J gene: TRBJ2-1

CDR3 DNA: TGTGCCAGCAGTTACGGCCTGCGTCTTCTAGCCAAAAACATTCAGTACTTC
CDR3 protein: CASSYGLRLLAKNIQYF
D gene: NA
V gene: TRBV6-2/TRBV6-3
clone size: many
J gene: TRBJ2-4

CDR3 DNA: TGTGCCAGCAGCCGCCGGGACTTCACAGATACGCAGTATTTT
CDR3 protein: CASSRRDFTDTQYF
D gene: NA
V gene: TRBV7-9
clone size: many
J gene: TRBJ2-3

CDR3 DNA: TGTGCCAGCAGTTTTCAGGGGCTAGGCAATCAGCCCCAGCATTTT
CDR3 protein: CASSFQGLGNQPQHF
D gene: NA
V gene: TRBV28
clone size: many
J gene: TRBJ1-5

CDR3 DNA: TGTGCCAGCACCACCTACAGGGGGACACAAGAGACCCAGTACTTC
CDR3 protein: CASTTYRGTQETQYF
D gene: TRBD1
V gene: TRBV28
clone size: many
J gene: TRBJ2-5

CDR3 DNA: TGTGCCAGCAGCGCTACAGGGGAGGCCTACGAGCAGTACTTC
CDR3 protein: CASSATGEAYEQYF
D gene: NA
V gene: TRBV7-9
clone size: few
J gene: TRBJ2-7

CDR3 DNA: TGTGCCAGCAGCGTAGATTCCAGGGGCGACAACTATGGCTACACCTTC
CDR3 protein: CASSVDSRGDNYGYTF
D gene: NA
V gene: TRBV9
clone size: many
J gene: TRBJ1-2

CDR3 DNA: TGTGCCTGGAGTGCCCTGTCTTCCTCTGGGGCCAACGTCCTGACTTTC
CDR3 protein: CAWSALSSSGANVLTF
D gene: NA
V gene: TRBV30
clone size: few
J gene: TRBJ2-6

CDR3 DNA: TGTGCCAGCAGCTTAGAGGCTAGCGGCTACGAGCAGTACTTC
CDR3 protein: CASSLEASGYEQYF
D gene: TRBD2
V gene: TRBV7-8
clone size: few
J gene: TRBJ2-7

CDR3 DNA: TGTGCCAGCAGTTTAGTCTTCGGGGATGGCTACACCTTC
CDR3 protein: CASSLVFGDGYTF
D gene: NA
V gene: TRBV12-3/TRBV12-4
clone size: few
J gene: TRBJ1-2

CDR3 DNA: TGTGCCAGCAGTGAAGCCCCCACAGTCACAGATACGCAGTATTTT
CDR3 protein: CASSEAPTVTDTQYF
D gene: NA
V gene: TRBV6-1
clone size: NA
J gene: TRBJ2-3

CDR3 DNA: TGTGCCAGCAGCCAAGACAAAACAGATACGCAGTATTTT
CDR3 protein: CASSQDKTDTQYF
D gene: NA
V gene: TRBV3-1
clone size: many
J gene: TRBJ2-3

CDR3 DNA: TGTGCCAGCAGTTACTCGACGTCAGGGGGCCTAAACACTGAAGCTTTCTTT
CDR3 protein: CASSYSTSGGLNTEAFF
D gene: TRBD1
V gene: TRBV6-5
clone size: many
J gene: TRBJ1-1

CDR3 DNA: TGTGCCAGCAGCTTAGCGGACCCAAACACTGAAGCTTTCTTT
CDR3 protein: CASSLADPNTEAFF
D gene: NA
V gene: TRBV7-9
clone size: few
J gene: TRBJ1-1

CDR3 DNA: TGTGCCAGCAGTTACTCGAGTCCCTCCGGGTATGAGCAGTTCTTC
CDR3 protein: CASSYSSPSGYEQFF
D gene: NA
V gene: TRBV6-5
clone size: few
J gene: TRBJ2-1

CDR3 DNA: TGTGCCAGCAGCGCGATCGCTATAAGGGGCAATGAGCAGTTCTTC
CDR3 protein: CASSAIAIRGNEQFF
D gene: NA
V gene: TRBV7-9
clone size: few
J gene: TRBJ2-1

CDR3 DNA: TGCAGCGTTGGTCCCACTAGCGGGAGGGGCAATGAGCAGTTCTTC
CDR3 protein: CSVGPTSGRGNEQFF
D gene: TRBD2
V gene: TRBV29-1
clone size: many
J gene: TRBJ2-1

CDR3 DNA: TGCGCCAGCAGCTTGGTGGCGGTGAACACTGAAGCTTTCTTT
CDR3 protein: CASSLVAVNTEAFF
D gene: NA
V gene: TRBV5-1
clone size: many
J gene: TRBJ1-1

CDR3 DNA: TGTGCCAGCAGTTCCCCCTTGAGGGAGGATTCCTACGAGCAGTACTTC
CDR3 protein: CASSSPLREDSYEQYF
D gene: NA
V gene: TRBV5-6
clone size: NA
J gene: TRBJ2-7

CDR3 DNA: TGTGCCAGCAGCCAAGCAGGGGGCCCAGACACCATATATTTT
CDR3 protein: CASSQAGGPDTIYF
D gene: TRBD1
V gene: TRBV14
clone size: NA
J gene: TRBJ1-3

CDR3 DNA: TGTGCCAGCAGCTTAGTGAGGGGGAACACCGGGGAGCTGTTTTTT
CDR3 protein: CASSLVRGNTGELFF
D gene: NA
V gene: TRBV7-9
clone size: few
J gene: TRBJ2-2

CDR3 DNA: TGTGCCAGCAGTTTGCGGGGGGCCTGGAACACCGGGGAGCTGTTTTTT
CDR3 protein: CASSLRGAWNTGELFF
D gene: TRBD2
V gene: TRBV28
clone size: NA
J gene: TRBJ2-2

CDR3 DNA: TGTGCCAGCAGTTCAATCGCCGACCCTCGGGGTACGCAGTATTTT
CDR3 protein: CASSSIADPRGTQYF
D gene: NA
V gene: TRBV12-3/TRBV12-4
clone size: NA
J gene: TRBJ2-3

CDR3 DNA: TGTGCCAGCAGCTTAGTTACGACATCCCATAATGAAAAACTGTTTTTT
CDR3 protein: CASSLVTTSHNEKLFF
D gene: NA
V gene: TRBV7-9
clone size: few
J gene: TRBJ1-4

CDR3 DNA: TGCAGCGTTTACCAAGACTCCTACGAGCAGTACTTC
CDR3 protein: CSVYQDSYEQYF
D gene: NA
V gene: TRBV29-1
clone size: many
J gene: TRBJ2-7

CDR3 DNA: TGTGCCAGCTCACCAAGTAGGGGCCTCTACGAGCAGTACTTC
CDR3 protein: CASSPSRGLYEQYF
D gene: NA
V gene: TRBV18
clone size: few
J gene: TRBJ2-7